These 10 T cell receptor beta chains originate from one sample sequenced in a study of cytomegalovirus exposure and HLA in healthy donors. Vbeta (60) and Jbeta (13) primers were used in the PCR. The protocol was immunoSEQ multiplex PCR, while the TCRdb copy is restricted to in-frame clones and leaves out a portion. The sample holds 98,000 or so clones; around four fifths are singletons and the top ten take roughly 2%. Material for sequencing was PBMCs. The source is a man between 35 and 55 years old in good health and CMV-seronegative.

This rearrangement joins TRBV4-1 to TRBJ2-2; 7 nucleotides match TRBD2. CDR1 and CDR2 (germline): MGHRA, YSYEKL. The CDR3 is 19 residues long. The V segment lost 1 base and the J segment 1 base; nucleotides outside the gene matches: 12. The CDR3 region has the DNA TGCGCCAGCAGCCAAGGCCTGCTACGGCGGGAGCGGAACACCGGGGAGCTGTTTTTT. As protein: CASSQGLLRRERNTGELFF.

V usage is TRBV4-1 and J usage is TRBJ1-1; TRBD1 aligns across 8 bases. Germline values: CDR1 MGHRA, CDR2 YSYEKL. V shed 1 base, J shed 5 bases, and the junction held 3 bases outside the gene matches. The CDR3 covers 14 residues. CDR3 sequence: CASSQGTGRTEAFF. CDR3 in DNA: TGCGCCAGCAGCCAAGGGACAGGGAGAACTGAAGCTTTCTTT.

The V gene is TRBV18, the J gene TRBJ1-6; D is uncertain. V was pared by 1 base and J by 10 bases, with 14 bases between. Germline lookup yields CDR1 KGHSH and CDR2 LQKENI. The CDR3 runs 15 residues. This CDR3 reads CASSPQGEMGSPLHF. The CDR3 DNA reads as TGTGCCAGCTCACCACAGGGAGAAATGGGATCACCCCTCCACTTT.

V gene TRBV19 combines with J gene TRBJ2-4; TRBD1 might be the D (5 bases). This CDR3 region has 17 residues. Trimming pared 6 bases from V and 1 base from J, leaving 19 bases between. In germline, CDR1 is LNHDA, CDR2 SQIVND (reference sequence). CDR3 sequence (DNA): TGTGCCAGTAGAGAAGCGTTCCGGGCAGGGGCCAAAAACATTCAGTACTTC. It codes for CASREAFRAGAKNIQYF.

The gene calls are TRBV5-1 and TRBJ2-3; TRBD1 might be the D (5 bases). Germline CDR1 SGHRS, CDR2 YFSETQ. This CDR3 comprises 15 residues. V was clipped by 5 bases and J by 0 bases, with 13 bases between them. The CDR3 loop reads CASSLQGGSTDTQYF. CDR3 bases: TGCGCCAGCAGTCTCCAGGGTGGGAGCACAGATACGCAGTATTTT.

The chain joins TRBV5-5 to TRBJ2-2; tentative D call: TRBD1 (6 bases). Germline V gene data show CDR1 as SGHKS and CDR2 as YYEKEE (reference sequence). Trimming left V 5 bases short and J 0 bases short, with 11 bases between. The CDR3 totals 15 residues. CDR3 nucleotides: TGTGCCAGCAGTCGGGACAATTCGAACACCGGGGAGCTGTTTTTT. It specifies CASSRDNSNTGELFF.

This chain connects TRBV9 to TRBJ2-1; TRBD2 agrees at 14 bases. The CDR3 sequence is 20 residues long. The germline gives CDR1 SGDLS, CDR2 YYNGEE. Trimming cost V 0 bases and J 1 base; bases outside gene matches: 9. The CDR3 spells CASSVAGGTSGGQSYNEQFF. DNA of the CDR3: TGTGCCAGCAGCGTAGCTGGGGGGACTAGCGGGGGCCAATCCTACAATGAGCAGTTCTTC.

This chain connects TRBV15 to TRBJ2-5, with unresolved D. The CDR3 is made up of 14 amino acids. Germline CDR1 LNHNV, CDR2 YYDKDF (reference sequence). V gave up 0 bases and J gave up 5 bases, with 10 bases separating them. Written as DNA, the CDR3 is TGTGCCACCAGCAGAGATCTCACGGGTGAGACCCAGTACTTC. Protein: CATSRDLTGETQYF.

The rearrangement joins TRBV18 to TRBJ2-7; D is unresolved. Germline V CDR1 and CDR2: KGHSH, LQKENI. The V end was cut by 6 bases, the J end by 5 bases, with 8 bases between. The CDR3 consists of 11 residues. This CDR3 is CASSDMDEQYF. CDR3 coding DNA: TGTGCCAGCTCTGACATGGACGAGCAGTACTTC. The entire variable domain, with the rest obtained from reference TRBV18 and TRBJ2-7, is as follows: NAGVMQNPRHLVRRRGQEARLRCSPMKGHSHVYWYRQLPEEGLKFMVYLQKENIIDESGMPKERFSAEFPKEGPSILRIQQVVRGDSAAYFCASSDMDEQYFGPGTRLTVT.

The gene calls are TRBV28 and TRBJ1-2; TRBD1 is a possible D gene (5 bases). The CDR3 consists of 15 residues. Trimming took 3 bases from V and 7 from J, leaving 18 bases between them. Germline CDR1 and CDR2: MDHEN and SYDVKM. CDR3 sequence: CASSLRKIGASGYTF. CDR3 bases: TGTGCCAGCAGTTTGCGGAAGATAGGGGCATCTGGCTACACCTTC.